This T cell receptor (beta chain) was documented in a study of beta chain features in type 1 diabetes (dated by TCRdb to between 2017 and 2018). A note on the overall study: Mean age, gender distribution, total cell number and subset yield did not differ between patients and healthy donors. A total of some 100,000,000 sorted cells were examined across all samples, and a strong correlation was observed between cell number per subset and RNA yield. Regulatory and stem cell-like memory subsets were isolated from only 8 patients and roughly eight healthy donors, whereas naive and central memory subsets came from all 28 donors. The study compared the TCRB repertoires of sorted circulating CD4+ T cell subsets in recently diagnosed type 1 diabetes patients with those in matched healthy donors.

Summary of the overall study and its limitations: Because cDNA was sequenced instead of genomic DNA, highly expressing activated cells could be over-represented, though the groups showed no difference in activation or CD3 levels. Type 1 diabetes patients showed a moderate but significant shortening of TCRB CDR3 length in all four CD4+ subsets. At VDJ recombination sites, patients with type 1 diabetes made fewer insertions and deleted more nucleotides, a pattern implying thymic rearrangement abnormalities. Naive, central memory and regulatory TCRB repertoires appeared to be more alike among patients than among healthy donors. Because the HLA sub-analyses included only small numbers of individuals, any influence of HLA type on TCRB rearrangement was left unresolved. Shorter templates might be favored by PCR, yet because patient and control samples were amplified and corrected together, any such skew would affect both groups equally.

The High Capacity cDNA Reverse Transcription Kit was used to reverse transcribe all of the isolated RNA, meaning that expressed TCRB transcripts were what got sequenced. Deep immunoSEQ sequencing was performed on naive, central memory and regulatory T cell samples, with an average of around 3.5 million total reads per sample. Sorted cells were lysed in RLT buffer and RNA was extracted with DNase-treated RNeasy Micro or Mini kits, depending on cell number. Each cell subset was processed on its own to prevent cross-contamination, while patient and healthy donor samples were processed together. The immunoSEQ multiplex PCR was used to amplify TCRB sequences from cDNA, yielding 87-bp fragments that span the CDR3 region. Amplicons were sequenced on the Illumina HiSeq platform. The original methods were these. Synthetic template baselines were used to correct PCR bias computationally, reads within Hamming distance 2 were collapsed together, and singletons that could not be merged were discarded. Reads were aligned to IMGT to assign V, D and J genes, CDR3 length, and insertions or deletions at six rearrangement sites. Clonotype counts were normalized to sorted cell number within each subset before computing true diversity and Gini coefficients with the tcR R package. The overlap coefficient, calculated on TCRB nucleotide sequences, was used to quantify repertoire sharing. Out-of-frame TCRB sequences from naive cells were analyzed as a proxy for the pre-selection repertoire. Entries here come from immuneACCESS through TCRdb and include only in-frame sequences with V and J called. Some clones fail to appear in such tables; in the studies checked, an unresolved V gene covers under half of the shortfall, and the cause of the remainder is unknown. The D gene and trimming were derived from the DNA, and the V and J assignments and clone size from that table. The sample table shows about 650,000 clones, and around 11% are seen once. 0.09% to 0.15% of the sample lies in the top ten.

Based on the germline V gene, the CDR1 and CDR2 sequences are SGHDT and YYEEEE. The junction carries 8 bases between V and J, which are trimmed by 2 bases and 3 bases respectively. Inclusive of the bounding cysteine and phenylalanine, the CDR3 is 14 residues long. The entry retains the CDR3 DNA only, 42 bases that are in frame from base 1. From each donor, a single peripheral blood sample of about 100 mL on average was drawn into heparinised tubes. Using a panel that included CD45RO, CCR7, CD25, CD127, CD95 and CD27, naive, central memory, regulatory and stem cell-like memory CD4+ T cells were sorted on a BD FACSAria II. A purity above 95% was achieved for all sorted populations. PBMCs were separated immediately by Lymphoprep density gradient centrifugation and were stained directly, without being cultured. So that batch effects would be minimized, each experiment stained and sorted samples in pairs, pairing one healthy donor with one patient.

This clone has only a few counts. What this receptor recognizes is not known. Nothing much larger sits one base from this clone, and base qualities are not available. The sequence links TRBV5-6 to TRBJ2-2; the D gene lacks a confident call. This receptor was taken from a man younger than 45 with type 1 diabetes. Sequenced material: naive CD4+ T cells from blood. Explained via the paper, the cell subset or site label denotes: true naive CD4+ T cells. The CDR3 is CASSFYGDTGELFF. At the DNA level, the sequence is TGTGCCAGCAGCTTTTACGGAGACACCGGGGAGCTGTTTTTT.